A single T cell receptor (beta chain) is shown here with its context. The data belong to a study of immune evolution from preneoplasia to lung adenocarcinoma. Germline CDR1 and CDR2: KGHSH and LQKENI. V was pared by 5 bases and J by 5 bases, with 8 bases of the junction left unmatched. The CDR3 is 15 residues long. The repertoire was sequenced with immunoSEQ multiplex PCR; TCRdb's copy has only in-frame clones and lacks some. The table lists about 2,700 clones, 80% to 85% of them singletons, with roughly 5% in the top ten. Specimen: FFPE invasive lung adenocarcinoma tissue. The chain is built from TRBV18 and TRBJ2-5; 10 bases fit TRBD1. The sequence was collected from a person aged 60 to 85 with invasive lung adenocarcinoma. CDR3 nucleotides: TGTGCCAGCTCAGCCCGGACAGGGGGTACGGAGACCCAGTACTTC. Translating it yields CASSARTGGTETQYF. The whole variable domain, remainder taken from reference TRBV18 and TRBJ2-5, is NAGVMQNPRHLVRRRGQEARLRCSPMKGHSHVYWYRQLPEEGLKFMVYLQKENIIDESGMPKERFSAEFPKEGPSILRIQQVVRGDSAAYFCASSARTGGTETQYFGPGTRLLVL.